Listed below are T cell receptor delta chains from one sample, sequenced in a study of gamma-delta T cells after stem cell transplantation. TCRdb fed the RT-PCR reads into CATT to redo clone calling. The data contain around 3,000 delta-chain clones, around 1.7% of them singletons. The sequenced sample consisted of gamma-delta T cells. The receptors come from a human donor. It is not recorded whose cells these are; they may come from a transplant donor. Each CDR3 is given with its conserved first and last residue. D genes are given only for firm matches. Clone size is shown for a subset of rows, as once, few, many or a class of expanded clone.

v_call	clone_size	j_call	d_call	cdr3_aa	cdr3_nt
TRDV2	hyperexpanded	TRDJ3	TRDD3	CACDTTGGYSSWDTRQMFF	TGTGCCTGTGACACCACTGGGGGCTATAGCTCCTGGGACACCCGACAGATGTTTTTC
TRDV2	few	TRDJ1	TRDD3	CACDGLGDKYTDKLIF	TGTGCCTGTGACGGACTGGGGGATAAGTACACCGATAAACTCATCTTT
TRDV2	large	TRDJ1	TRDD3	CACDAVTGGGYTDKLIF	TGTGCCTGTGACGCCGTGACTGGGGGAGGGTACACCGATAAACTCATCTTT
TRDV2	few	TRDJ1	TRDD3	CACDLLGDTADKLIF	TGTGCCTGTGACTTACTGGGGGATACGGCCGATAAACTCATCTTT
TRDV2	medium-sized	TRDJ1	-	CACDPGTPLLTRYTDKLIF	TGTGCCTGTGACCCGGGGACCCCACTTCTTACACGGTACACCGATAAACTCATCTTT
TRDV2	large	TRDJ1	-	CACDQLGRYTDKLIF	TGTGCCTGTGATCAACTGGGTCGCTACACCGATAAACTCATCTTT
TRDV2	few	TRDJ1	-	CACDTVVGGSDKLIF	TGTGCCTGTGACACCGTAGTGGGGGGGTCCGATAAACTCATCTTT
TRDV2	medium-sized	TRDJ1	-	CACDTLTGPRRDKLIF	TGTGCCTGTGACACCCTTACTGGGCCCCGCCGCGATAAACTCATCTTT
TRDV2	-	TRDJ1	TRDD3	CACLLLGDKGPDRMTDKLIF	TGTGCCTGTCTTCTACTGGGGGATAAGGGACCAGACCGTATGACCGATAAACTCATCTTT
TRDV2	few	TRDJ1	TRDD3	CACDQLGDSTDKLIF	TGTGCCTGTGACCAACTGGGGGATTCCACCGATAAACTCATCTTT
TRDV2	-	TRDJ1	TRDD3	CACDILGGSGELIF	TGTGCCTGTGATATCCTGGGGGGGTCAGGTGAACTCATCTTT
TRDV2	medium-sized	TRDJ2	TRDD3	CACDTMKGTGLGDGLTAQLFF	TGTGCCTGTGACACTATGAAAGGGACAGGGCTGGGGGATGGTTTGACAGCACAACTCTTCTTT
TRDV2	few	TRDJ1	TRDD3	CACDSLLGDFNTDKLIF	TGTGCCTGTGACTCGTTACTGGGGGACTTCAACACCGATAAACTCATCTTT
TRDV1	medium-sized	TRDJ1	TRDD3	CALGEPRADYWGIEGYTDKLIF	TGTGCTCTTGGGGAACCCAGGGCGGATTACTGGGGGATAGAAGGGTACACCGATAAACTCATCTTT
TRDV2	medium-sized	TRDJ1	TRDD3	CACDTVSRRVTGGYTDKLIF	TGTGCCTGTGACACGGTATCCCGGAGAGTTACTGGGGGGTACACCGATAAACTCATCTTT
TRDV2	large	TRDJ1	-	CACVGLGKEDKLIF	TGTGCCTGTGTCGGGCTGGGGAAGGAGGATAAACTCATCTTT
TRDV2	-	TRDJ3	TRDD3	CACDAILGDSTWDTRQMFF	TGTGCCTGTGACGCCATACTGGGGGATAGTACCTGGGACACCCGACAGATGTTTTTC
TRDV2	-	TRDJ1	TRDD3	CACDTLGGSTDKLIF	TGTGCCTGTGACACACTGGGGGGGAGCACCGATAAACTCATCTTT
TRDV2	-	TRDJ2	TRDD3	CACDTLTGGGAAQLFF	TGTGCCTGTGACACGCTGACTGGGGGAGGGGCAGCACAACTCTTCTTT
TRDV2	medium-sized	TRDJ1	TRDD3	CACDALGDRVGDKLIF	TGTGCCTGTGACGCCTTGGGGGATAGGGTTGGCGATAAACTCATCTTT
TRDV2	medium-sized	TRDJ1	TRDD3	CACDTLSVLGDAVLYTDKLIF	TGTGCCTGTGACACGTTATCGGTACTGGGGGATGCAGTATTGTACACCGATAAACTCATCTTT
TRDV2	-	TRDJ2	TRDD3	CACDTLGDTTLTAQLFF	TGTGCCTGTGACACGCTGGGGGATACAACTTTGACAGCACAACTCTTCTTT
TRDV2	-	TRDJ1	TRDD3	CACLLLGIHTDKLIF	TGTGCCTGTCTTCTACTGGGGATCCACACCGATAAACTCATCTTT
TRDV2	medium-sized	TRDJ1	TRDD3	CACDTVGLGDTRGTDKLIF	TGTGCCTGTGACACCGTGGGACTGGGGGATACGCGGGGTACCGATAAACTCATCTTT
TRDV2	large	TRDJ1	TRDD3	CACDSMGDKADKLIF	TGTGCCTGTGATTCGATGGGGGATAAAGCCGATAAACTCATCTTT
TRDV2	few	TRDJ1	TRDD3	CACDTLNLGDTRDTDKLIF	TGTGCCTGTGACACCTTAAACCTGGGGGATACGCGGGACACCGATAAACTCATCTTT
TRDV2	medium-sized	TRDJ1	-	CACDTVAGDTDKLIF	TGTGCCTGTGACACCGTGGCTGGGGACACCGATAAACTCATCTTT
TRDV2	few	TRDJ1	TRDD3	CACDALLGIHTDKLIF	TGTGCCTGTGACGCCTTACTGGGGATCCACACCGATAAACTCATCTTT
TRDV2	-	TRDJ1	TRDD3	CACDTVEVLGDTQNHDKLIF	TGTGCCTGTGACACCGTTGAGGTCCTGGGGGATACTCAGAACCACGATAAACTCATCTTT
TRDV2	medium-sized	TRDJ1	-	CACDTLMQLGASYDTDKLIF	TGTGCCTGTGACACCTTAATGCAATTGGGGGCCTCTTATGACACCGATAAACTCATCTTT
TRDV2	-	TRDJ3	TRDD3	CACLLLGDTADTRQMFF	TGTGCCTGTCTTCTACTGGGGGATACGGCGGACACCCGACAGATGTTTTTC
TRDV2	few	TRDJ1	TRDD3	CACDTVLGDSTDKLIF	TGTGCCTGTGACACGGTACTGGGGGATTCCACCGATAAACTCATCTTT
TRDV2	few	TRDJ3	TRDD3	CACDTVEYTGGLSSWDTRQMFF	TGTGCCTGTGACACGGTTGAATATACTGGGGGGCTAAGCTCCTGGGACACCCGACAGATGTTTTTC
TRDV2	few	TRDJ1	TRDD3	CACDPVLGGFTDKLIF	TGTGCCTGTGACCCGGTACTGGGGGGCTTCACCGATAAACTCATCTTT
TRDV2	few	TRDJ1	TRDD3	CACDPLLGDKGDTDKLIF	TGTGCCTGTGACCCTTTACTGGGGGATAAGGGGGACACCGATAAACTCATCTTT
TRDV2	-	TRDJ1	TRDD3	CACDSLGGGGSYTDKLIF	TGTGCCTGTGACTCCCTAGGGGGGGGGGGATCGTACACCGATAAACTCATCTTT
TRDV2	-	TRDJ1	-	CACVLVGGSGELIF	TGCGCCTGTGTCCTAGTGGGGGGGTCAGGTGAACTCATCTTT
TRDV2	large	TRDJ1	-	CACEPLTPGVKLIF	TGTGCCTGTGAACCCTTAACTCCGGGGGTTAAACTCATCTTT
TRDV2	-	TRDJ1	TRDD3	CACDRISTGGYEVFNTDKLIF	TGTGCCTGTGACAGGATTTCAACTGGGGGATACGAAGTGTTTAACACCGATAAACTCATCTTT
TRDV2	few	TRDJ3	TRDD3	CACDVLGDTADTRQMFF	TGTGCCTGTGACGTACTGGGGGATACGGCGGACACCCGACAGATGTTTTTC
TRDV2	medium-sized	TRDJ3	TRDD3	CACDIAPPGGDTSSPSWDTRQMFF	TGTGCCTGTGACATAGCCCCGCCGGGGGGGGATACGTCCTCACCTTCCTGGGACACCCGACAGATGTTTTTC
TRDV2	few	TRDJ1	TRDD3	CACDPLLGDIEDKLIF	TGTGCCTGTGACCCTTTACTGGGGGATATTGAGGATAAACTCATCTTT
TRDV2	-	TRDJ3	TRDD3	CACDTATGGYSPWDTRQMFF	TGTGCCTGTGACACCGCGACGGGGGGATACTCCCCCTGGGACACCCGACAGATGTTTTTC
TRDV2	large	TRDJ1	-	CACDTVGTGTYTDKLIF	TGTGCCTGTGACACCGTTGGTACTGGGACGTACACCGATAAACTCATCTTT
TRDV2	medium-sized	TRDJ3	TRDD3	CACDTAGTGGPSSWDTRQMFF	TGTGCCTGTGACACCGCCGGTACTGGGGGACCAAGCTCCTGGGACACCCGACAGATGTTTTTC
TRDV2	large	TRDJ1	TRDD3	CACDILLGDTEKLIF	TGTGCCTGTGACATTTTACTGGGGGATACGGAGAAACTCATCTTT
TRDV2	few	TRDJ1	TRDD3	CACDSLLGAPVVTDKLIF	TGTGCCTGTGACTCGTTACTGGGGGCTCCAGTTGTGACCGATAAACTCATCTTT
TRDV2	-	TRDJ1	-	CACDTVGIHTDKLIF	TGTGCCTGTGACACAGTGGGGATCCACACCGATAAACTCATCTTT
TRDV1	medium-sized	TRDJ1	TRDD3	CALGDQPYVSSGGPMIELIF	TGTGCTCTTGGGGACCAACCCTACGTATCCTCTGGGGGACCGATGATTGAACTCATCTTT
TRDV2	hyperexpanded	TRDJ1	TRDD3	CACDTVGDIRSTDKLIF	TGTGCCTGTGACACAGTGGGGGATATAAGGTCCACCGATAAACTCATCTTT
TRDV2	-	TRDJ3	-	CACDTLDPVSSLYTRQMFF	TGTGCCTGTGACACTTTGGATCCCGTGAGCTCCTTGTACACCCGACAGATGTTTTTC
TRDV2	-	TRDJ1	TRDD3	CACDTVLGDTADKLIF	TGTGCCTGTGACACCGTACTGGGGGATACAGCCGATAAACTCATCTTT
TRDV2	-	TRDJ1	TRDD3	CACDTLTLGDTYTDKLIF	TGTGCCTGTGACACTCTTACACTGGGGGATACGTACACCGATAAACTCATCTTT
TRDV2	medium-sized	TRDJ1	TRDD3	CACDGITGGLKTDKLIF	TGTGCCTGTGATGGTATTACTGGGGGATTAAAAACCGATAAACTCATCTTT
TRDV2	large	TRDJ1	TRDD3	CACEGIRSDKLIF	TGTGCCTGTGAGGGGATACGGTCCGATAAACTCATCTTT